This T cell receptor (beta chain) appears in the sequencing data of a study of cytomegalovirus exposure and HLA in healthy donors. The CDR3 is 14 residues long. Germline lookup yields CDR1 SEHNR and CDR2 FQNEAQ (reference sequence). V was shortened by 2 bases and J by 8 bases, with 15 bases between the two germline ends. PCR involved 60 Vbeta and 13 Jbeta primers. Profiling relied on immunoSEQ multiplex PCR, and the TCRdb table lists in-frame clones only, not all of them. The data hold 130,000 to 150,000 clones, with around 77% observed a single time. The sequence was collected from a woman aged 45-60 years in good health and CMV-seronegative. The rearrangement joins TRBV7-9 to TRBJ1-2; D might be TRBD1 (5 bases). The sequenced material came from PBMCs. CDR3 coding DNA: TGTGCCAGCAGCTTAAGGGCGGCAGGGAAGGGCTACACCTTC. Amino acid sequence: CASSLRAAGKGYTF.